A selection of T cell receptor beta chains follows, all from one sample in a study of blood T cell repertoires in COVID-19. The table came from immunoSEQ multiplex PCR; TCRdb's copy has only in-frame clones and leaves some out. The sample includes around 300,000 clones, around 91% of them seen just once. The material sequenced was PBMCs or T cells enriched from blood (not recorded which). The origin of the receptors is a woman younger than 35 with acute COVID-19. Each CDR3 is given with its conserved first and last residue. The order of the fields is J gene, V gene, D gene, clone size, CDR3 DNA, CDR3 protein. The D gene is left open where the match is weak. Clone size is stated in some rows and not others, as once, few, many or a class when expanded.

J gene: TRBJ2-7
V gene: TRBV7-3
D gene: TRBD1
clone size: -
CDR3 DNA: TGTGCCAGCAGCTTAGACAGGGGGTACGAGCAGTACTTC
CDR3 protein: CASSLDRGYEQYF

J gene: TRBJ1-1
V gene: TRBV28
D gene: TRBD1
clone size: -
CDR3 DNA: TGTGCCAGCAGTTTATGGCAGGGGGACATGAACACTGAAGCTTTCTTT
CDR3 protein: CASSLWQGDMNTEAFF

J gene: TRBJ2-2
V gene: TRBV7-8
D gene: -
clone size: -
CDR3 DNA: TGTGCCAGCAACCGTCTAGGGAGCACCGGGGAGCTGTTTTTT
CDR3 protein: CASNRLGSTGELFF

J gene: TRBJ1-6
V gene: TRBV28
D gene: TRBD1
clone size: -
CDR3 DNA: TGTGCCAGCAGTTTAGGACCTGAGGGACAGGGGACACCCCTCCACTTT
CDR3 protein: CASSLGPEGQGTPLHF

J gene: TRBJ2-7
V gene: TRBV3-1/TRBV3-2
D gene: TRBD2
clone size: -
CDR3 DNA: TGTGCCAGCAGCCAAGGGACTAGCACTGAGCAGTACTTC
CDR3 protein: CASSQGTSTEQYF

J gene: TRBJ1-5
V gene: TRBV6-5
D gene: -
clone size: -
CDR3 DNA: TGTGCCAGCAGTTATGGGGGGAATCAGCCCCAGCATTTT
CDR3 protein: CASSYGGNQPQHF

J gene: TRBJ2-1
V gene: TRBV11-2
D gene: TRBD2
clone size: -
CDR3 DNA: TGTGCCAGCAGCCCCCACGGTGCGGGAGGGCCTTCTGAGCAGTTCTTC
CDR3 protein: CASSPHGAGGPSEQFF

J gene: TRBJ2-1
V gene: TRBV9
D gene: TRBD2
clone size: -
CDR3 DNA: TGTGCCAGCAGCGTAGAGCCGACTAGCGGGATTACCAATGAGCAGTTCTTC
CDR3 protein: CASSVEPTSGITNEQFF

J gene: TRBJ2-7
V gene: TRBV11-2
D gene: -
clone size: -
CDR3 DNA: TGTGCCAGCAGCTCTATGGCAGGGGGGCGCGACAAATACGAGCAGTACTTC
CDR3 protein: CASSSMAGGRDKYEQYF

J gene: TRBJ2-1
V gene: TRBV4-2
D gene: -
clone size: -
CDR3 DNA: TGTGCCAGCAGCCAAGACTATGGGCAGGGAAATGAGCAGTTCTTC
CDR3 protein: CASSQDYGQGNEQFF

J gene: TRBJ1-4
V gene: TRBV11-2
D gene: -
clone size: once
CDR3 DNA: TGTGCCAGCAGCTTAACTGTTAAGGGGCTCGGAAAACTGTTTTTT
CDR3 protein: CASSLTVKGLGKLFF

J gene: TRBJ2-7
V gene: TRBV10-3
D gene: TRBD1
clone size: once
CDR3 DNA: TGTGCCGTCGCCCCGGGACAGGGGATCAACGAGCAGTACTTC
CDR3 protein: CAVAPGQGINEQYF

J gene: TRBJ1-6
V gene: TRBV28
D gene: -
clone size: many
CDR3 DNA: TGTGCCAGCAGTTTAGGGCCTCAGACTAATTCACCCCTCCACTTT
CDR3 protein: CASSLGPQTNSPLHF

J gene: TRBJ2-2
V gene: TRBV10-3
D gene: TRBD2
clone size: once
CDR3 DNA: TGTGCCATCAGTGCGGCTAGCGGGAGCACCGGGGAGCTGTTTTTT
CDR3 protein: CAISAASGSTGELFF

J gene: TRBJ2-3
V gene: TRBV7-9
D gene: TRBD1
clone size: few
CDR3 DNA: TGTGCCAGCAGCAAATCCGGGACAGGGGCGCGGGATACGCAGTATTTT
CDR3 protein: CASSKSGTGARDTQYF

J gene: TRBJ1-5
V gene: TRBV30
D gene: -
clone size: -
CDR3 DNA: TGTGCCTGGAGTGGTGGGGGCGGTCAGCCCCAGCATTTT
CDR3 protein: CAWSGGGGQPQHF

J gene: TRBJ1-3
V gene: TRBV30
D gene: -
clone size: -
CDR3 DNA: TGTGCCTGGAGTACAACCTCTGGAAACACCATATATTTT
CDR3 protein: CAWSTTSGNTIYF

J gene: TRBJ2-1
V gene: TRBV7-9
D gene: TRBD2
clone size: -
CDR3 DNA: TGTGCCAGCAGCGTTGGACTAGCGGAATACAATGAGCAGTTCTTC
CDR3 protein: CASSVGLAEYNEQFF

J gene: TRBJ1-5
V gene: TRBV7-2
D gene: -
clone size: -
CDR3 DNA: TGTGCCAGCAGCTTAGACGACACCAATCAGCCCCAGCATTTT
CDR3 protein: CASSLDDTNQPQHF

J gene: TRBJ2-7
V gene: TRBV6-5
D gene: -
clone size: -
CDR3 DNA: TGTGCCAGCAGTTACTCGAAAGGGGGCGAGCAGTACTTC
CDR3 protein: CASSYSKGGEQYF

J gene: TRBJ2-2
V gene: TRBV4-2
D gene: TRBD2
clone size: few
CDR3 DNA: TGTGCCAGCAGCTTGCTAGCGGAGACCGCGAACACCGGGGAGCTGTTTTTT
CDR3 protein: CASSLLAETANTGELFF

J gene: TRBJ2-2
V gene: TRBV9
D gene: -
clone size: -
CDR3 DNA: TGTGCCAGCAGCGTGGGACTGGACACCGGGGAGCTGTTTTTT
CDR3 protein: CASSVGLDTGELFF

J gene: TRBJ2-7
V gene: TRBV7-9
D gene: -
clone size: once
CDR3 DNA: TGTGCCAGCAGCCTTTACAGGGTCTCATTTTCCTACGAGCAGTACTTC
CDR3 protein: CASSLYRVSFSYEQYF

J gene: TRBJ2-7
V gene: TRBV11-3
D gene: TRBD2
clone size: -
CDR3 DNA: TGTGCCAGCAGCTTAGAAGGTGCGTGGGAGGGAATCTACGAGCAGTACTTC
CDR3 protein: CASSLEGAWEGIYEQYF

J gene: TRBJ2-7
V gene: TRBV28
D gene: -
clone size: -
CDR3 DNA: TGTGCCAGCAGTTTACTTAGCGAGCAGTACTTC
CDR3 protein: CASSLLSEQYF

J gene: TRBJ1-2
V gene: TRBV5-1
D gene: -
clone size: -
CDR3 DNA: TGCGCCAGCAGCTTGGCCTCGGGAGGGAACTATGGCTACACCTTC
CDR3 protein: CASSLASGGNYGYTF

J gene: TRBJ2-7
V gene: TRBV2
D gene: -
clone size: -
CDR3 DNA: TGTGCCAGCAGTGGATTAGCGGTGTTCTACGAGCAGTACTTC
CDR3 protein: CASSGLAVFYEQYF

J gene: TRBJ1-1
V gene: TRBV7-9
D gene: TRBD1
clone size: -
CDR3 DNA: TGTGCCAGCAGCTCGACAGGACAGGGGATGGTTTTCTTT
CDR3 protein: CASSSTGQGMVFF

J gene: TRBJ2-7
V gene: TRBV2
D gene: -
clone size: -
CDR3 DNA: TGTGCCAGCAGTCCAAGAGGTCGGCCCGGATACGAGCAGTACTTC
CDR3 protein: CASSPRGRPGYEQYF

J gene: TRBJ1-2
V gene: TRBV28
D gene: -
clone size: -
CDR3 DNA: TGTGCCAGCAGGGCGCAGGGGCTTGGCTACACCTTC
CDR3 protein: CASRAQGLGYTF

J gene: TRBJ1-4
V gene: TRBV15
D gene: -
clone size: -
CDR3 DNA: TGTGCCACCAGCAGAGAGAGGTTGGGGGGGAGCGAAAAACTGTTTTTT
CDR3 protein: CATSRERLGGSEKLFF

J gene: TRBJ2-2
V gene: TRBV6-5
D gene: TRBD2
clone size: -
CDR3 DNA: TGTGCCAGCAGTTACGCGACTAGCGGGACCGGGGAGCTGTTTTTT
CDR3 protein: CASSYATSGTGELFF

J gene: TRBJ1-1
V gene: TRBV28
D gene: TRBD1
clone size: -
CDR3 DNA: TGTGCCAGCAGTGCCCCGACAGGGGGAGACACTGAAGCTTTCTTT
CDR3 protein: CASSAPTGGDTEAFF

J gene: TRBJ2-7
V gene: TRBV10-3
D gene: TRBD2
clone size: -
CDR3 DNA: TGTGCCATCAGTGAGGGGCCAGCGGGAGGGATCGAGCAGTACTTC
CDR3 protein: CAISEGPAGGIEQYF

J gene: TRBJ2-7
V gene: TRBV15
D gene: -
clone size: -
CDR3 DNA: TGTGCCACCAGCTTTGAGGACAGAAGCTACGAGCAGTACTTC
CDR3 protein: CATSFEDRSYEQYF

J gene: TRBJ1-2
V gene: TRBV7-3
D gene: -
clone size: once
CDR3 DNA: TGTGCCAGCAGCGCCTACAATCAAAGGTCTATTACAGAATCCTATGGCTACACCTTC
CDR3 protein: CASSAYNQRSITESYGYTF

J gene: TRBJ1-2
V gene: TRBV7-9
D gene: -
clone size: -
CDR3 DNA: TGTGCCAGCAGCCTGCTCAGTAACTATGGCTACACCTTC
CDR3 protein: CASSLLSNYGYTF

J gene: TRBJ1-1
V gene: TRBV6-5
D gene: -
clone size: -
CDR3 DNA: TGTGCCAGCAGTTATCAACAGGGTACAGATGCTTTCTTT
CDR3 protein: CASSYQQGTDAFF

J gene: TRBJ2-2
V gene: TRBV20-1
D gene: TRBD2
clone size: -
CDR3 DNA: TGCAGTGCTAGTAGACTAGCGGGAGTCGGGGAGCTGTTTTTT
CDR3 protein: CSASRLAGVGELFF

J gene: TRBJ1-4
V gene: TRBV28
D gene: -
clone size: -
CDR3 DNA: TGTGCCAGCGGAGGTTACCTGTATGAAAAACTGTTTTTT
CDR3 protein: CASGGYLYEKLFF

J gene: TRBJ1-2
V gene: TRBV5-1
D gene: -
clone size: -
CDR3 DNA: TGCGCCAGCAGCTTGGCCGCAGCTAACTATGGCTACACCTTC
CDR3 protein: CASSLAAANYGYTF

J gene: TRBJ2-1
V gene: TRBV4-1
D gene: TRBD2
clone size: -
CDR3 DNA: TGCGCCAGCAGCCAAAAGGGACTAGCGGGGATCAATGAGCAGTTCTTC
CDR3 protein: CASSQKGLAGINEQFF

J gene: TRBJ1-3
V gene: TRBV28
D gene: -
clone size: -
CDR3 DNA: TGTGCCAGCAGCCACTCGGGGGTCTCTGGAAACACCATATATTTT
CDR3 protein: CASSHSGVSGNTIYF

J gene: TRBJ2-7
V gene: TRBV6-5
D gene: TRBD2
clone size: -
CDR3 DNA: TGTGCCAGCAGTTCAACCGGGACTAGCCCCTTATTC
CDR3 protein: CASSSTGTSPLF

J gene: TRBJ1-4
V gene: TRBV14
D gene: -
clone size: once
CDR3 DNA: TGTGCCAGCAGCCAAGAAAGGGGGAGTGCAACTAATGAAAAACTGTTTTTT
CDR3 protein: CASSQERGSATNEKLFF

J gene: TRBJ1-1
V gene: TRBV14
D gene: -
clone size: -
CDR3 DNA: TGTGCCAGCAGCCCCGACAGGTATGAAGCTTTCTTT
CDR3 protein: CASSPDRYEAFF

J gene: TRBJ2-1
V gene: TRBV5-1
D gene: -
clone size: -
CDR3 DNA: TGCGCCAGCAGCTTTTCGAGTTTGGGGAGCTCCTACAATGAGCAGTTCTTC
CDR3 protein: CASSFSSLGSSYNEQFF

J gene: TRBJ2-1
V gene: TRBV5-1
D gene: TRBD1
clone size: -
CDR3 DNA: TGCGCCAGCAGCTCAACAGGGGATGAGCAGTTCTTC
CDR3 protein: CASSSTGDEQFF

J gene: TRBJ2-5
V gene: TRBV5-1
D gene: TRBD1
clone size: few
CDR3 DNA: TGCGCCAGCAGCTCGACAGGGGGAGGAGAGACCCAGTACTTC
CDR3 protein: CASSSTGGGETQYF

J gene: TRBJ1-5
V gene: TRBV19
D gene: TRBD1
clone size: once
CDR3 DNA: TGTGCCAGTAGTACCCGGACAGGGAACACGGGCAATCAGCCCCAGCATTTT
CDR3 protein: CASSTRTGNTGNQPQHF

J gene: TRBJ1-3
V gene: TRBV14
D gene: -
clone size: few
CDR3 DNA: TGTGCCAGCAGCCAAGGGCAGGGGTTCGGAAACACCATATATTTT
CDR3 protein: CASSQGQGFGNTIYF

J gene: TRBJ2-7
V gene: TRBV11-3
D gene: TRBD2
clone size: -
CDR3 DNA: TGTGCCAGCAGCACCGCTAGCGGTTACTACGAGCAGTACTTC
CDR3 protein: CASSTASGYYEQYF

J gene: TRBJ1-1
V gene: TRBV6-5
D gene: -
clone size: -
CDR3 DNA: TGTGCCAGCAGTTATGGCATGAACACTGAAGCTTTCTTT
CDR3 protein: CASSYGMNTEAFF

J gene: TRBJ2-1
V gene: TRBV19
D gene: TRBD2
clone size: -
CDR3 DNA: TGTGCCAGTAGTTCAAACAGCGGGAGGGCCGTCAATGAGCAGTTCTTC
CDR3 protein: CASSSNSGRAVNEQFF

J gene: TRBJ2-7
V gene: TRBV2
D gene: -
clone size: -
CDR3 DNA: TGTGCCAGCAAGGGGGGGGAGAGCTCCTACGAGCAGTACTTC
CDR3 protein: CASKGGESSYEQYF

J gene: TRBJ1-1
V gene: TRBV16
D gene: -
clone size: few
CDR3 DNA: TGTGCCAGCAGCCAATCGAGCACTTTCACTGAGGAAGCTTTCTTT
CDR3 protein: CASSQSSTFTEEAFF

J gene: TRBJ2-7
V gene: TRBV6-5
D gene: -
clone size: -
CDR3 DNA: TGTGCCAGCAGTTACTCTCGGCTAGACTACGAGCAGTACTTC
CDR3 protein: CASSYSRLDYEQYF